The 14 T cell receptor beta chains given below trace back to one sample, sequenced in a study of blood T cell repertoires in COVID-19. The data were produced by immunoSEQ multiplex PCR, yet TCRdb's version contains in-frame clones alone and is incomplete. The table shows 200,000 to 250,000 clones, with about 88% occurring only once. Material: PBMCs or T cells enriched from blood (not recorded which). Every receptor here comes from a woman aged 45-65 years who had recovered from COVID-19.

The rearrangement links TRBV9 to TRBJ2-1, with TRBD2 as a possible D gene (7 bases). Germline CDR1 reads SGDLS; CDR2 reads YYNGEE. The ends were cut back, 0 bases at V and 7 bases at J, with 17 bases in the middle. This CDR3 is built from 16 residues. CDR3 in amino acids: CASSVGGGASSNEQFF. CDR3 in DNA: TGTGCCAGCAGCGTAGGAGGGGGGGCTTCCTCTAATGAGCAGTTCTTC.

This rearrangement joins TRBV19 to TRBJ1-5, with D tentatively TRBD1 (6 bases). The germline gives CDR1 LNHDA, CDR2 SQIVND (reference sequence). Trimming removed 6 bases from V and 3 bases from J, with 15 bases in between. The CDR3 runs to 15 residues. CDR3 sequence (DNA): TGTGCCAGTAGGAAAACAGGGTTTGCCAATCAGCCCCAGCATTTT. Translation gives CASRKTGFANQPQHF.

For the CDR3, the DNA is TGTGCCAGCAGTTTATCCAGTTATCAGCCCCAGCATTTT. Its protein is CASSLSSYQPQHF. This sequence joins TRBV27 and TRBJ1-5; D unclear. The germline CDR1 and CDR2 sequences are MNHEY and SMNVEV (reference sequence). The V gene lost 0 bases and the J gene lost 5 bases, with 5 bases spanning the gap. CDR3 length: 13 residues.

The rearrangement links TRBV30 to TRBJ1-5; 8 bases line up with TRBD1. V lost 5 bases and J lost 2; bases outside the gene matches: 5. Germline V gives CDR1 GTSNPN, CDR2 SVGIG (reference sequence). This CDR3 has 14 residues. CDR3 coding DNA: TGTGCCTGGGCGACAGGGGTCGGCAATCAGCCCCAGCATTTT. As protein: CAWATGVGNQPQHF.

This rearrangement joins TRBV6-5 to TRBJ1-2; possible D gene TRBD1, 6 bases. V was cut by 0 bases and J by 7 bases, with 9 bases left in between. The CDR3 sequence is 13 residues long. Germline values: CDR1 MNHEY, CDR2 SVGAGI. This chain's CDR3 is CASSYSIQGGYTF. The CDR3 coding sequence is TGTGCCAGCAGTTACTCGATACAGGGTGGCTACACCTTC.

The CDR3 region is CASSRGGTGGDNEQFF. The DNA of the CDR3 is TGCGCCAGCAGCCGAGGCGGGACAGGGGGTGACAATGAGCAGTTCTTC. The rearrangement joins TRBV5-1 to TRBJ2-1, with 11 bases matching TRBD1. Trimming took 4 bases from V and 5 from J; bases not matched to a gene: 8. Germline CDR1 and CDR2: SGHRS and YFSETQ. The CDR3 sequence is 16 residues long.

This chain links TRBV2 with TRBJ1-2, with TRBD1 matching 9 bases. CDR1 and CDR2 (germline): SNHLY, FYNNEI. This CDR3 is 14 amino acids long. The J segment lost 3 bases and the V segment lost 5 bases, leaving 4 bases of the junction unmatched. The CDR3 loop is CASSRQGVDYGYTF. For the CDR3, the DNA is TGTGCCAGCAGTAGACAGGGGGTGGACTATGGCTACACCTTC.

The chain joins TRBV27 to TRBJ2-7, with 9 bases aligning to TRBD1. Germline values: CDR1 MNHEY, CDR2 SMNVEV (reference sequence). This CDR3 spans 18 amino acids. V lost 0 bases to trimming and J lost 4 bases; unmatched junction nucleotides: 13. The CDR3 DNA reads as TGTGCCAGCAGTTTATCTTTTTCCCCGACAGGGGGAGTTTACGAGCAGTACTTC. This codes for CASSLSFSPTGGVYEQYF.

This clone has only a few counts. The chain carries TRBV11-2 and TRBJ1-4; D is possibly TRBD1 (6 bases). Germline CDR1 reads SGHAT; CDR2 reads FQNNGV. The CDR3 is 15 amino acids. The germline V and J ends were trimmed by 4 bases and 8 bases, with 17 bases remaining between them. Here the CDR3 DNA reads TGTGCCAGCAGCTACGGACAGCTACTGACAGAAAAACTGTTTTTT. It specifies CASSYGQLLTEKLFF.

CDR3 coding DNA: TGTGCCAGCAGCCACCCCCTGTGGGGGCGGTCATTGGGAAACACTGAAGCTTTCTTT. It specifies CASSHPLWGRSLGNTEAFF. This chain joins TRBV3-1 (or the pseudogene TRBV3-2) and TRBJ1-1, with D perhaps TRBD1 (6 bases). CDR3 length: 19 residues. V lost 3 bases to trimming and J lost 2 bases, with 25 bases between them. CDR1 LGHDT and CDR2 YNNKEL come from the germline V gene (reference sequence).

This clone was seen only once. The V gene is TRBV4-2, the J gene TRBJ2-2; D possibly corresponds to TRBD1 (5 bases). The CDR3 length is 16 residues. CDR1 LGHNA and CDR2 YNFKEQ come from the germline V gene. With 1 base removed from V and 5 bases from J, the gap between germline ends came to 14 bases. The CDR3 coding sequence is TGTGCCAGCAGCCAAGTCCTCCAGGGTGCGACCGGGGAGCTGTTTTTT. Protein product: CASSQVLQGATGELFF.

The rearrangement links TRBV7-3 to TRBJ2-2; D unresolved. The CDR3 has 13 residues. Germline loops: CDR1 SGHTA, CDR2 FQGTGA. Trimming removed 3 bases at V and 6 bases at J, with 8 bases between. The CDR3 spells CASSLSGPGELFF. CDR3 nucleotides: TGTGCCAGCAGCTTGTCAGGCCCCGGGGAGCTGTTTTTT.

This rearrangement joins TRBV28 to TRBJ1-2, with TRBD1 as a possible D gene (6 bases). The CDR3 extends over 13 amino acids. With 7 bases removed from V and 8 bases from J, the gap between germline ends came to 17 bases. Germline V gene sequence: CDR1 MDHEN, CDR2 SYDVKM. CDR3 loop: CASTPDRAGGYTF. The CDR3 DNA sequence: TGTGCCAGCACCCCGGACAGAGCAGGGGGCTACACCTTC.

The chain links TRBV19 to TRBJ1-1; a weak D match, TRBD1 (5 bases). There are 13 residues in the CDR3. Trimming cost V 6 bases and J 5 bases, with 13 bases left between them. CDR1 is LNHDA, CDR2 SQIVND, per germline (reference sequence). The CDR3 protein is CASRLGLGTEAFF. CDR3 DNA sequence: TGTGCCAGTAGACTGGGGCTAGGGACTGAAGCTTTCTTT. The full variable domain, completed using reference TRBV19 and TRBJ1-1, is DGGITQSPKYLFRKEGQNVTLSCEQNLNHDAMYWYRQDPGQGLRLIYYSQIVNDFQKGDIAEGYSVSREKKESFPLTVTSAQKNPTAFYLCASRLGLGTEAFFGQGTRLTVV.